This T cell receptor beta chain was captured in a study of shared clonotypes between healthy human individuals (dated by TCRdb to 2018 to 2020). Study-level background: The cohort comprised two women and three men aged 18 to 49 years. For each donor, CD4 naive and CD4 memory were each given three plates, CD8 naive was given two plates, and CD8 memory was given one plate. To estimate repertoire size and how much clonotypes are shared between individuals, the study performed deep sequencing of blood TCR repertoires from 4 to 6 healthy adults. To increase sequencing depth and limit assay-specific biases, TCR repertoire library preparation and sequencing were carried out by different laboratories using diverse techniques. Between about 0.85 and 9.5 billion PBMCs per donor were obtained by leukapheresis. The paper's findings and limits, for the study overall: The small number of donors limited the genetic and exposure-history diversity represented. Higher generation probabilities were observed for clonotypes shared by all four sorted-subset donors than for non-shared clonotypes. Rarefaction of sorted-subset datasets indicated incomplete sequencing despite the large sequencing depth. Based on pairwise subsampling, the degree of clonotype sharing among donors was expected to be affected by sequencing depth. Sampling was restricted to blood, and TCR repertoires in tissues likely differ from the TCR repertoires found in blood. Estimated clonotype richness was generally larger for naive than for memory subsets. When a few donors were compared, the shared fraction of clonotypes was about 5% for naive CD4, about 4% for naive CD8, 2.3% for memory CD4, and approximately 0.4% for memory CD8.

CD8 naive samples were CD45RO-negative cells positively selected for CCR7, giving a CD45RA+CCR7+ population that excluded TemRA cells. Donors were healthy HIV-negative adults with no recently reported acute infections or vaccinations. Only Caucasian adults living in Nashville, Tennessee, USA were represented among the donors. After blood collection by leukapheresis, PBMCs were isolated using Ficoll-Histopaque density gradient centrifugation and then cryopreserved in the vapor phase of liquid nitrogen. Purity and quantity of every magnetically sorted T cell population were checked by analytical flow cytometry. Each sorted fraction had its genomic DNA isolated and then quantified by UV absorbance on a Nanodrop 2000c. Worth noting for this clone: The antigen it binds to is not known. No much larger clonotype is one base removed from it; base qualities were not supplied.

Using the deep immunoSEQ assay, TCR CDR3 regions were amplified from genomic DNA by multiplex PCR. Extracted genomic DNA from each cell subset was spread evenly across all wells of several immunoSEQ 96-well plates, with each plate serving as a replicate. For sorted subsets, about 200 ng genomic DNA, equal to 30,000 or so T cell genomes, was loaded into each replicate PCR. Purified libraries were measured with a Qubit 3.0 fluorometer, size-checked on a Bioanalyzer 2100, and measured again with the KAPA Library Quantification kit. A separate single-read 150-cycle Illumina NextSeq 550 flow cell was used to sequence each immunoSEQ 96-well plate. The original pipeline was this. Because the immunoSEQ output held only junctional sequences and lacked quality scores, the filtering could not match the filtering applied to full-length reads. Sequences were annotated with PyIR, a Python wrapper for IgBLAST v1.9, and V/J genes and CDR3 were assigned using IMGT germline references. Reads were removed for weak V/J assignments (E-value above 1e-6), missing CDR3, stop codons, out-of-frame junctions, or ambiguous translated residues. V3J clonotypes were defined as sequences sharing an identical inferred V gene, J gene, and CDR3 amino acid sequence. The percentage overlap between two repertoires was calculated by dividing the number of shared unique clonotypes by the size of the smaller repertoire. Repertoire richness was assessed with RTK rarefaction, the Chao1 estimator, and Recon v2.1 estimates of unobserved clonotypes. OLGA was used to compute generation probabilities for all TCRbeta clonotypes that the gDNA method yielded from a few donors. TCRdb limited this immuneACCESS table to in-frame rearrangements with V and J called. A share of clones is missing; checked studies link under half to unresolved V genes, and the rest is unexplained. V, J and clone size were drawn from that table, and D and trimming were deduced from the DNA. This sample has millions of clones in its table, and just over 90% of those were observed once. The ten largest clones take up around 1.7% of the sample.

The CDR3 spans 19 residues, from the cysteine through the phenylalanine. Here the CDR3 DNA is all that survives: 57 bases in frame from base 1. Specimen: naive CD8+ T cells from PBMCs. According to the study, the label for this sample's cell subset or site signals: CD45RA+CCR7+. The V and J genes are TRBV21-1 and TRBJ2-4. TRBV21-1 is assigned pseudogene status. The TCR comes from a man aged 18 to 29 in good health. Some clones in this sample may be carry-over from other donors' samples. The nucleotides are TGTGCCAGCAGCAAACAGGCTAGGGTGACACTCGTAGCCAAAAACATTCAGTACTTC. The translation is CASSKQARVTLVAKNIQYF.